The sequence of this T cell receptor beta chain was determined in a study of T cells after yellow fever vaccination. General study results and limits: A minor fraction of clonotypes spanned both CD4 and CD8 compartments. Most primary-vaccination clones recurred post-booster (approximately 96% CD4, about 87% CD8).

Germline assignment: CDR1 SGHTA and CDR2 FQGNSA. CDR3 length: 14 residues. V was pared by 2 bases and J by 0 bases, with 7 bases between. In regard to this clonotype: Its antigen is as yet unknown.

5'RACE template switching added a universal primer site and UMIs to TCR cDNA. TCRdb passed the 5' RACE reads through MiXCR, listing each CDR3 protein once. Of roughly 300,000 distinct CDR3 sequences in the sample, roughly 7% were seen once. The J gene is TRBJ1-1, the V gene TRBV7-2; D is unclear. Sequencing used PBMCs, obtained roughly 47 days after the first yellow fever vaccination. The clonotype originates from a young man who received the YFV17D yellow fever vaccine. CDR3 protein: CASSLISMNTEAFF. CDR3 nucleotides: TGTGCCAGCAGCTTAATATCGATGAACACTGAAGCTTTCTTT.